Listed below are T cell receptor beta chains from one sample, sequenced in a study of shared clonotypes between healthy human individuals. The method was immunoSEQ multiplex PCR; TCRdb's version includes in-frame clones alone and lacks a portion of them. Found here are some 2,000,000 clones, 85% to 95% of them singletons; the top ten hold roughly 1%. The source material was naive CD8+ T cells sorted from blood. The receptors were sampled from a man between 18 and 29 years old in good health. The CDR3 runs from the conserved cysteine through the conserved F or W. D genes are given only for firm matches. A clone size is listed for some rows: how often the clone was seen (once, few, many), or a class if it is expanded.

d_gene,v_gene,j_gene,abundance,CDR3nt,CDR3aa
TRBD1,TRBV5-6,TRBJ1-5,NA,TGTGCCAGCAGCCGATTGGACAGGTATAGCAATCAGCCCCAGCATTTT,CASSRLDRYSNQPQHF
NA,TRBV5-6,TRBJ2-7,NA,TGTGCCAGCAGCTTGGGCGGAGACTACGAGCAGTACTTC,CASSLGGDYEQYF
TRBD1,TRBV4-1,TRBJ2-7,once,TGCGCCAGCAGCCAAGTACAGGGGTACGAGCAGTACTTC,CASSQVQGYEQYF
NA,TRBV11-3,TRBJ2-7,NA,TGTGCCAGCAGCTCCAGCCGCGCCTACGAGCAGTACTTC,CASSSSRAYEQYF
NA,TRBV4-1,TRBJ2-1,NA,TGCGCCAGCAGCCATAGAGGGGAGAATGAGCAGTTCTTC,CASSHRGENEQFF
NA,TRBV2,TRBJ1-6,few,TGTGCCAGCAGAGATACAGGGTATAATTCACCCCTCCACTTT,CASRDTGYNSPLHF
TRBD2,TRBV13,TRBJ2-3,NA,TGTGCCAGCAGCTTAGCACTAGCGTTGACAGATACGCAGTATTTT,CASSLALALTDTQYF
NA,TRBV4-3,TRBJ1-1,NA,TGCGCCAGCAGCCAAGATCGTTTCTCTGAAGCTTTCTTT,CASSQDRFSEAFF
NA,TRBV25-1,TRBJ2-7,NA,TGTGCCAGCAGTGAATGGGGGCACTCCTACGAGCAGTACTTC,CASSEWGHSYEQYF
NA,TRBV20-1,TRBJ2-7,NA,TGCAGTGCTGTGGACTACGAGCAGTACTTC,CSAVDYEQYF
NA,TRBV14,TRBJ2-7,NA,TGTGCCAGCAGCCAAGATCCCCCCTCCTACGAGCAGTACTTC,CASSQDPPSYEQYF
NA,TRBV4-3,TRBJ1-2,NA,TGCGCCAGCAGCCAAGATGGTGCCGGGTACAACTATGGCTACACCTTC,CASSQDGAGYNYGYTF
NA,TRBV27,TRBJ1-1,NA,TGTGCCAGCAGTTTATCCCAGATTATCCGGGAGCAGAACACTGAAGCTTTCTTT,CASSLSQIIREQNTEAFF
NA,TRBV7-8,TRBJ1-6,NA,TGTGCCAGCTCGTCCCATGAGGAGGGATCCTATAATTCACCCCTCCACTTT,CASSSHEEGSYNSPLHF
NA,TRBV27,TRBJ2-4,NA,TGTGCCAGCAGTTTCAGGGTTTTAGCCAAAAACATTCAGTACTTC,CASSFRVLAKNIQYF
TRBD1,TRBV5-1,TRBJ1-5,NA,TGCGCCAGCAGCCCCCGGGACAGGACAAACCGCCTATTATTTTATAGCAATCAGCCCCAGCATTTT,CASSPRDRTNRLLFYSNQPQHF
TRBD1,TRBV5-4,TRBJ2-7,NA,TGTGCCACCGAAGAACAGGGGGCCTACGAGCAGTACTTC,CATEEQGAYEQYF
NA,TRBV19,TRBJ2-5,NA,TGTGCCAGTCTCTTCGCCACGACAGGATTTCAAGAGACCCAGTACTTC,CASLFATTGFQETQYF
NA,TRBV5-1,TRBJ2-1,NA,TGCGCCAGCAGCTTGGGCTTCCCACCCCCGGTATCCAATGAGCAGTTCTTC,CASSLGFPPPVSNEQFF
NA,TRBV19,TRBJ1-5,NA,TGTGCCAGTAGTTGGGGCGGTAATAGCAATCAGCCCCAGCATTTT,CASSWGGNSNQPQHF
NA,TRBV10-2,TRBJ1-5,NA,TGCGCCAGCAGACCGGCTGGGTATAGCAATCAGCCCCAGCATTTT,CASRPAGYSNQPQHF
TRBD2,TRBV9,TRBJ2-7,NA,TGTGCCAGCAGCGTGGGAGGGGTGTCCGAGCAGTACTTC,CASSVGGVSEQYF
NA,TRBV4-1,TRBJ1-6,NA,TGCGCCAGCAGCCAACCCCTGGTTTCACCCCTCCACTTT,CASSQPLVSPLHF
TRBD1,TRBV28,TRBJ1-2,NA,TGTGCCAGCAGTTTTTCGCCCCCAGGGGGTCGGAGCTACACCTTC,CASSFSPPGGRSYTF
NA,TRBV4-2,TRBJ2-5,NA,TGTGCCAGCAGCCAAGAGGGGAACAGGGTCTTTGGGGAGACCCAGTACTTC,CASSQEGNRVFGETQYF
NA,TRBV7-9,TRBJ1-1,NA,TGTGCCAGCAGCACACATGACAGGGAAGCTTTCTTT,CASSTHDREAFF
NA,TRBV29-1,TRBJ2-4,once,TGCAGCGCCACAGTGGGGGGTGGGAACATTCAGTACTTC,CSATVGGGNIQYF
NA,TRBV4-1,TRBJ2-1,NA,TGCGCCAGCAGCCAAGTCGGGAGTGATGAGCAGTTCTTC,CASSQVGSDEQFF
TRBD1,TRBV9,TRBJ2-7,NA,TGTGCCAGCAGCGCCCCGGGACAGGGAATCTACGAGCAGTACTTC,CASSAPGQGIYEQYF
TRBD2,TRBV19,TRBJ2-1,NA,TGTGCCAGTAGTAAGCCCACTAGCGCAAGGGACAATGAGCAGTTCTTC,CASSKPTSARDNEQFF